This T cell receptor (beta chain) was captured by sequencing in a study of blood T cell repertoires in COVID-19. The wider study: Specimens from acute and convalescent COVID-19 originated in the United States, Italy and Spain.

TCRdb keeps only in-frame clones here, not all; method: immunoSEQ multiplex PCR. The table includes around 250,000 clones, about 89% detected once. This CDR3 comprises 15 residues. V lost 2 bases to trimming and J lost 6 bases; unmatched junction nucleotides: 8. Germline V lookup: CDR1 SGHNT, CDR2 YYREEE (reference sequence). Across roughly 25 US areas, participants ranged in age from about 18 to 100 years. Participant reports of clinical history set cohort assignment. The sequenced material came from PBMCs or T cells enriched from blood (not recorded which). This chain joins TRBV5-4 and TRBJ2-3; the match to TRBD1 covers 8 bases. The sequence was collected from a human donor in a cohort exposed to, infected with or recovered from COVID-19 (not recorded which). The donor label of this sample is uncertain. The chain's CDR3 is CASSFDRGFIDTQYF. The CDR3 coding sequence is TGTGCCAGCAGCTTTGACAGGGGTTTTATCGATACGCAGTATTTT. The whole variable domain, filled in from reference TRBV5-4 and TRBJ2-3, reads ETGVTQSPTHLIKTRGQQVTLRCSSQSGHNTVSWYQQALGQGPQFIFQYYREEENGRGNFPPRFSGLQFPNYSSELNVNALELDDSALYLCASSFDRGFIDTQYFGPGTRLTVL.